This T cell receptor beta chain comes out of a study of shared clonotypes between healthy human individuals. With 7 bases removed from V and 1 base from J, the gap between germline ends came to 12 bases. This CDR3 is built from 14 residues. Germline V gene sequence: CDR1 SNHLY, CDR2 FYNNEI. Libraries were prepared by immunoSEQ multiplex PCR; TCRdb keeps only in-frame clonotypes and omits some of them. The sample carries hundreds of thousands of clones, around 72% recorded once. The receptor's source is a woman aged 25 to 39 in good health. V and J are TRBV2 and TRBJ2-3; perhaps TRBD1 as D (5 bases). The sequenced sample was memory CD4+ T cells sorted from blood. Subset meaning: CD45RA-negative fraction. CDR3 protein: CASNKGVGTDTQYF. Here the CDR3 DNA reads TGTGCCAGCAACAAAGGGGTGGGCACAGATACGCAGTATTTT.